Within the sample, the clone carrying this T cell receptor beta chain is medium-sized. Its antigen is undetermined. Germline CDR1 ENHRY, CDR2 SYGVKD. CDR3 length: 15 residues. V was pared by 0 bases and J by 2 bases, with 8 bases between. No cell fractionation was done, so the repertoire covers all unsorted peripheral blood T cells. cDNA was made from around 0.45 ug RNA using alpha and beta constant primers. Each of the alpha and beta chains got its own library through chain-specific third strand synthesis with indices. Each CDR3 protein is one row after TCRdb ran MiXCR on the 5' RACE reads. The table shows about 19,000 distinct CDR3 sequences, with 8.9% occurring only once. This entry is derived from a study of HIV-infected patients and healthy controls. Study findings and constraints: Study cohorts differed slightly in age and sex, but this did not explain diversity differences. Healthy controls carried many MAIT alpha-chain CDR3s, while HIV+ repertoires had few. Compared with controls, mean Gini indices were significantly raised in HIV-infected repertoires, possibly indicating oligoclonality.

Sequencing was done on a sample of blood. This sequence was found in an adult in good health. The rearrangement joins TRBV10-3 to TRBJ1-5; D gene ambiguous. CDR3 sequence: CAISESGLGNQPQHF. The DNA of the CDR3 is TGTGCCATCAGTGAGTCGGGTCTGGGCAATCAGCCCCAGCATTTT.